Below, one T cell receptor beta chain is given with its context. This entry comes from a study of blood T cell repertoires in COVID-19. For the study at large: There were acute and convalescent COVID-19 samples, and they came from the United States, Italy and Spain. T cells, B-cell-depleted T cells, or PBMCs provided the cDNA or gDNA that served as material.

Germline values: CDR1 DFQATT, CDR2 SNEGSKA (reference sequence). The CDR3 consists of 15 residues. Trimming at V came to 3 bases and at J to 4 bases, leaving 4 bases not matched to a gene. Authors' analysis steps: Estimated nucleated cell counts came from reference gene primer amplification. Clones were sequenced by immunoSEQ multiplex PCR, and TCRdb holds only the in-frame ones, with some missing. For V, J and clone size, that table is used; D and trimming come from the DNA. The sample yields around 200,000 clones, about four fifths seen once. The rearrangement joins TRBV20-1 to TRBJ2-2; 11 positions agree with TRBD2. Material: peripheral blood. The clonotype originates from a human donor in a cohort sampled during active COVID-19. The CDR3 sequence is CSASILAGGTGELFF. As DNA, the CDR3 is TGCAGTGCTAGTATCCTAGCGGGGGGCACCGGGGAGCTGTTTTTT.